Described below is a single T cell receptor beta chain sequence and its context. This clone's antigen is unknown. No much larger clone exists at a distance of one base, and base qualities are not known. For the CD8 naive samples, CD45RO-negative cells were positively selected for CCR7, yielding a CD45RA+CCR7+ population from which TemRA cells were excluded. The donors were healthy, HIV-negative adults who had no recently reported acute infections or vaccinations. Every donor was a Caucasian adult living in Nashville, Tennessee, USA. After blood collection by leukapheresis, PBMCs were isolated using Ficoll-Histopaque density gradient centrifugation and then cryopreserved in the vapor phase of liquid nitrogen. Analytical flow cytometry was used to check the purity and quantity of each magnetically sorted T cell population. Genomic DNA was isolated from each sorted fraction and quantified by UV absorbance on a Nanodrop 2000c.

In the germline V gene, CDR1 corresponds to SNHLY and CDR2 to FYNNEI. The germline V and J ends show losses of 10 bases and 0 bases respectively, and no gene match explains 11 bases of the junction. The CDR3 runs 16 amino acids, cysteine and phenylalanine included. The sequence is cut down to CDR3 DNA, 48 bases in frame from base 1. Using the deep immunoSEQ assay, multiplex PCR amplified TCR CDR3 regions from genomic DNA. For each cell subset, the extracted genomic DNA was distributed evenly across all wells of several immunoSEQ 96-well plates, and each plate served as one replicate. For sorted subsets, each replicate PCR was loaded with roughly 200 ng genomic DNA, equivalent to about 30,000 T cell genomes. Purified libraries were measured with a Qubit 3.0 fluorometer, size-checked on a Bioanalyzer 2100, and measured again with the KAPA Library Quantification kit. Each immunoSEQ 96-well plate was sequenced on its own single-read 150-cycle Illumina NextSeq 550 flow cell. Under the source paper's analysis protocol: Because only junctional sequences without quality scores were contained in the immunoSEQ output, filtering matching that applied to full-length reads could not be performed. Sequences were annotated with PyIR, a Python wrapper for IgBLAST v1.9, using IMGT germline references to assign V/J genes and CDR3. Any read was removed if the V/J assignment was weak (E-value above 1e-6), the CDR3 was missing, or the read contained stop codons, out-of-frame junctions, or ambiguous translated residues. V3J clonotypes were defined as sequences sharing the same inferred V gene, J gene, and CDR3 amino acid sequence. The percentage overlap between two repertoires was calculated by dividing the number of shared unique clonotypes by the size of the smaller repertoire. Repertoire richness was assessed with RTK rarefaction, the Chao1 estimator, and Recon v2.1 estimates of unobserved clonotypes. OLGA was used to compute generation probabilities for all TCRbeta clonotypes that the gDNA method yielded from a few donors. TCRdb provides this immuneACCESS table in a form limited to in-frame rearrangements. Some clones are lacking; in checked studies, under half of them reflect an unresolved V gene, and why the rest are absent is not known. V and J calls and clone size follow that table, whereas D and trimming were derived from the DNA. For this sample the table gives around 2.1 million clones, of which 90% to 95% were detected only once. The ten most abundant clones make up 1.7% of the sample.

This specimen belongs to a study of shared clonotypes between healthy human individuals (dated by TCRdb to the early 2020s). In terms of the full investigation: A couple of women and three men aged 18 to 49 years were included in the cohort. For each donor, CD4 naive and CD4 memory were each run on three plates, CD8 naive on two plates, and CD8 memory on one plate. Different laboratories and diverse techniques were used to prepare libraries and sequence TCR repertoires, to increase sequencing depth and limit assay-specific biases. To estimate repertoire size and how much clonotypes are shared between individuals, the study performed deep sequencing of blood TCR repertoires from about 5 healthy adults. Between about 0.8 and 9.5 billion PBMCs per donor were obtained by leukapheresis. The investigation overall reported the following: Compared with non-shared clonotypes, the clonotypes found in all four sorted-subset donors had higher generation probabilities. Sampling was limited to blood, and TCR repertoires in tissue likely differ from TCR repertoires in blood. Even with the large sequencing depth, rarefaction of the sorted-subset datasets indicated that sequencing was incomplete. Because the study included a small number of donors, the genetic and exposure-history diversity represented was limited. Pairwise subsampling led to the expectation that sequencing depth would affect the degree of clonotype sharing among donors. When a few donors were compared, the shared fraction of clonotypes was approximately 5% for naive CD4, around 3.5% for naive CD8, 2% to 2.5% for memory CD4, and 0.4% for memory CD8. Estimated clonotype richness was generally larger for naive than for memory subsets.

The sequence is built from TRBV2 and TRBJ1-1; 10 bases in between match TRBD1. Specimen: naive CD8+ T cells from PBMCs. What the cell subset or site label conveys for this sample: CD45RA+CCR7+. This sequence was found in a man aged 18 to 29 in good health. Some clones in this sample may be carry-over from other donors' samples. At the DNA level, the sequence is TGTGCCACCACGGGACAGGGGCCTTCCATGAACACTGAAGCTTTCTTT. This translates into CATTGQGPSMNTEAFF.